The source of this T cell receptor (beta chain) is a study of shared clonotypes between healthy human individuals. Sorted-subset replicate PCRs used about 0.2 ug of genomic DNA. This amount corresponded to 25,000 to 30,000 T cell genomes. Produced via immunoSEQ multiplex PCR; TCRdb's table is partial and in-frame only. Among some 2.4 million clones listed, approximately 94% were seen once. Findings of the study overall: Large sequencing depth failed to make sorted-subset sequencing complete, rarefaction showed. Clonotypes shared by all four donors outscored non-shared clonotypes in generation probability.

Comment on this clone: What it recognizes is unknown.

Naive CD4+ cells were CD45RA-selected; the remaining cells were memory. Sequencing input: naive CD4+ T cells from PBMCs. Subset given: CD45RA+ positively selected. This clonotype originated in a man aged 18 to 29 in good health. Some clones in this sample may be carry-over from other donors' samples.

Here the CDR3 reads CASSLEVAGVHNEQFF. CDR3 coding DNA: TGCGCCAGCAGCTTGGAGGTAGCGGGAGTTCACAATGAGCAGTTCTTC. This rearrangement joins TRBV5-1 to TRBJ2-1, with 9 bases matching TRBD2. CDR3 length: 16 amino acids. Trimming at V came to 0 bases and at J to 5 bases, leaving 6 bases not matched to a gene. Germline lookup yields CDR1 SGHRS and CDR2 YFSETQ.